The clone carrying this T cell receptor (beta chain) was detected many times. Its specificity is not known. TCRdb recomputed calls from the 5' RACE reads with MiXCR, one row per CDR3 protein. Of under 20,000 distinct CDR3 sequences in the sample, about 6% were seen once. The data stem from a study of spatial heterogeneity in lung cancer. Study-level information: A T cell module score from matched bulk RNA-seq correlated strongly with TCR transcript counts in tumor regions. An average of more than ten raw reads was observed per unique TCR and UMI combination. Study-level findings and limits: Intratumoral expanded alpha and beta TCR counts were found to track tumor mutation counts. The estimated TCR-seq coverage of tumor T cells amounted to roughly 6.7% when looking at alpha chains and around 13% when looking at beta chains.

Regarding time point: sample taken at primary tumor resection. Material for sequencing was whole RNA from tumor, nontumor lung or frozen PBMC, left unsorted. The sample was lung tumor tissue, taken at surgery. The clonotype originates from a female donor with early-stage non-small cell lung cancer.

The CDR3 here is CASRSTALAEAFF. The CDR3 bases are TGTGCCAGCCGGTCCACAGCTTTGGCTGAAGCTTTCTTT. This chain connects TRBV27 to TRBJ1-1; no clear D. The CDR3 loop spans 13 amino acids. V dropped 8 bases and J dropped 6 bases, with 16 bases sitting between them. Germline V gene sequence: CDR1 MNHEY, CDR2 SMNVEV (reference sequence).